What follows are 21 T cell receptor beta chains derived from one specimen sequenced in a study of OX40 agonist ivuxolimab in advanced cancers. The protocol was immunoSEQ multiplex PCR, while the TCRdb copy is restricted to in-frame clones and leaves out a portion. The table includes 75,000 to 95,000 clones, more than 75% detected once. Sample: CD4+ or CD8+ T cells sorted from blood, taken in a trial of the OX40 agonist ivuxolimab. The receptors were sampled from an adult with an advanced solid tumor such as melanoma, head and neck, liver or kidney cancer.

The V call is TRBV14, the J call TRBJ2-1, with TRBD2 as a possible D gene (7 bases). Germline V CDR1 and CDR2: SGHDN, FVKESK. The CDR3 length is 15 residues. V gave up 4 bases and J gave up 6 bases, with 16 bases separating them. The CDR3 DNA reads TGTGCCAGCAGCCTCGGACTAGGGGGGGTCAATGAGCAGTTCTTC. It translates to CASSLGLGGVNEQFF.

This chain links TRBV20-1 with TRBJ2-7; unclear D gene. This CDR3 region has 10 residues. V was shortened by 6 bases and J by 3 bases, with 6 bases between the two germline ends. CDR1 is DFQATT, CDR2 SNEGSKA, per germline (reference sequence). The CDR3 DNA reads as TGCAGTGCGACGAACTACGAGCAGTACTTC. This encodes CSATNYEQYF.

Only one count was recorded for this clone. The chain joins TRBV6-1 to TRBJ2-1; D is undetermined. Germline V gene data show CDR1 as MNHNS and CDR2 as SASEGT. The CDR3 sequence is 14 residues long. The V end was cut by 4 bases, the J end by 0 bases, with 7 bases between. This CDR3 is CASSAMSSYNEQFF. DNA of the CDR3: TGTGCCAGCAGTGCAATGAGCTCCTACAATGAGCAGTTCTTC.

CDR3 in DNA: TGTGCCAGCAGCTTCCAGCCGGAGGGGTACAATGAGCAGTTCTTC. This gives the protein CASSFQPEGYNEQFF. The chain combines TRBV7-3 with TRBJ2-1; tentative D call: TRBD2 (6 bases). The CDR3 is 15 amino acids. CDR1 and CDR2 from the germline V gene are SGHTA and FQGTGA. V was trimmed by 3 bases and J by 4 bases, leaving 13 bases between them.

The gene calls are TRBV6-5 and TRBJ1-2; 8 bases align to TRBD1. This CDR3 has 14 amino acids. The junction had 4 bases not matched to a gene; V was cut back by 0 bases and J by 7 bases. From germline, CDR1 is MNHEY and CDR2 SVGAGI. The CDR3 DNA sequence: TGTGCCAGCAGTTACTCGGTCGGACAGGGTGGCTACACCTTC. Translation gives CASSYSVGQGGYTF.

The CDR3 loop is CASSIGTDRVQPQHF. The CDR3 DNA reads TGTGCCAGTAGTATCGGGACAGACAGGGTCCAGCCCCAGCATTTT. This chain joins TRBV19 and TRBJ1-5; 7 bases are shared with TRBD1. Losses at the gene ends were 3 bases for V and 7 bases for J; bases not matched to a gene: 9. CDR1 and CDR2 from the germline V gene are LNHDA and SQIVND (reference sequence). This CDR3 has 15 amino acids.

This clone was recorded only once. V and J are TRBV7-2 and TRBJ2-7; no firm D call. CDR3 length equals 14 residues. The germline V gene encodes CDR1 SGHTA and CDR2 FQGNSA. The V and J ends lost 1 base and 0 bases respectively, with 7 bases between them. In nucleotides, the CDR3 is TGTGCCAGCAGCTTAGGGCCAGGCTCCTACGAGCAGTACTTC. Its protein product is CASSLGPGSYEQYF.

On this clone: A junction boundary mismatches the germline segment, possibly from a read error. The chain carries TRBV7-7 and TRBJ2-2; 9 bases are a match to TRBD2. CDR1 is SSHAT and CDR2 is FNYEAQ in the germline V gene (reference sequence). This CDR3 spans 17 amino acids. The CDR3 protein is CASSLASAGGYTGELFF. For the CDR3, the DNA is TGTGCTAGCAGCTTAGCGTCGGCGGGAGGGTACACCGGGGAGCTGTTTTTT.

The rearrangement uses TRBV9 and TRBJ2-7; 10 bases line up with TRBD2. In germline, CDR1 is SGDLS, CDR2 YYNGEE. The CDR3 is 14 residues long. V shed 4 bases and J 1 base; nucleotides not matched to a gene: 2. DNA for the CDR3: TGTGCCAGCAGCTCAGCGGGAGGGTCCTACGAGCAGTACTTC. It codes for CASSSAGGSYEQYF.

This rearrangement joins TRBV7-9 to TRBJ2-1, with 15 bases aligning to TRBD2. Germline CDR1 is SEHNR and CDR2 is FQNEAQ (reference sequence). This CDR3 contains 18 residues. V shed 5 bases, J shed 5 bases, and the junction held 10 bases outside the gene matches. Here the CDR3 reads CASSQGPGLAGGHNEQFF. The CDR3 bases are TGTGCCAGCAGCCAGGGCCCGGGACTAGCGGGAGGTCACAATGAGCAGTTCTTC. The entire variable domain, with the rest obtained from reference TRBV7-9 and TRBJ2-1, is as follows: DTGVSQNPRHKITKRGQNVTFRCDPISEHNRLYWYRQTLGQGPEFLTYFQNEAQLEKSRLLSDRFSAERPKGSFSTLEIQRTEQGDSAMYLCASSQGPGLAGGHNEQFFGPGTRLTVL.

This chain uses TRBV5-6 with TRBJ1-1; D is uncertain. CDR1 and CDR2 from the germline V gene are SGHDT and YYEEEE. V was shortened by 0 bases and J by 11 bases, with 20 bases between the two germline ends. CDR3 length: 15 residues. This chain's CDR3 is CASSLVVFPTEGAFF. CDR3 bases: TGTGCCAGCAGCTTGGTGGTATTCCCGACCGAAGGGGCTTTCTTT.

This CDR3 reads CASRLQGSGYNEQFF. For the CDR3, the DNA is TGTGCCAGTAGGCTACAGGGGAGCGGGTACAATGAGCAGTTCTTC. The rearrangement joins TRBV19 to TRBJ2-1; D is possibly TRBD1 (7 bases). The V end was cut by 6 bases, the J end by 4 bases, with 16 bases between. Germline V gene lookup returns CDR1 LNHDA and CDR2 SQIVND (reference sequence). The CDR3 covers 15 residues.

V gene TRBV4-3 combines with J gene TRBJ2-3, with D maybe TRBD1 (5 bases). Trimming pared 0 bases from V and 1 base from J, leaving 14 bases between. The CDR3 runs 17 residues. Germline CDR1 LGHNA, CDR2 YSLEER. CDR3 DNA: TGCGCCAGCAGCCAAGATCTGTTCTTGACAGGCACAGATACGCAGTATTTT. Translation: CASSQDLFLTGTDTQYF.

The rearrangement links TRBV15 to TRBJ2-1; weak D call: TRBD2 (6 bases). Germline V gene lookup returns CDR1 LNHNV and CDR2 YYDKDF (reference sequence). This CDR3 comprises 19 residues. Trimming took off 0 bases at V and 5 bases at J, with 23 bases between the two ends. The CDR3 region has the DNA TGTGCCACCAGCAGAGAAGTGGGTAGAGGAGGGCCTAGGGACAATGAGCAGTTCTTC. This translates into CATSREVGRGGPRDNEQFF.

V usage is TRBV27 and J usage is TRBJ1-2; 7 bases align to TRBD1. From germline, CDR1 is MNHEY and CDR2 SMNVEV (reference sequence). This CDR3 contains 14 residues. V lost 2 bases to trimming and J lost 3 bases; unmatched junction nucleotides: 3. CDR3 sequence reads: CASSLGGQYYGYTF. The CDR3 DNA sequence: TGTGCCAGCAGTTTAGGGGGACAGTACTATGGCTACACCTTC.

V gene TRBV7-2 combines with J gene TRBJ1-1; D call uncertain. Germline V gives CDR1 SGHTA, CDR2 FQGNSA. Trimming took off 5 bases at V and 1 base at J, with 14 bases between the two ends. This CDR3 spans 15 amino acids. The CDR3 here is CASSPVWRQNTEAFF. The CDR3 region has the DNA TGTGCCAGCAGCCCCGTTTGGCGACAGAACACTGAAGCTTTCTTT.

The chain carries TRBV7-2 and TRBJ1-1, with D maybe TRBD1 (6 bases). Trimming left V 1 base short and J 6 bases short, with 15 bases between. Germline V gene sequence: CDR1 SGHTA, CDR2 FQGNSA. The CDR3 has 15 amino acids. The CDR3 region is CASSLEWGGLPEAFF. CDR3 nucleotide sequence: TGTGCCAGCAGCTTAGAATGGGGGGGCCTTCCTGAAGCTTTCTTT.

This sequence joins TRBV19 and TRBJ1-5; 9 bases are a match to TRBD1. Germline CDR1 and CDR2: LNHDA and SQIVND (reference sequence). There are 16 residues in the CDR3. The junction had 12 bases not matched to a gene; V was cut back by 7 bases and J by 5 bases. The CDR3 sequence is CASIPSWGQGDQPQHF. The CDR3 nucleotides are TGTGCCAGTATCCCCTCATGGGGACAGGGTGATCAGCCCCAGCATTTT.

This rearrangement joins TRBV5-1 to TRBJ1-6, with 8 bases fitting TRBD1. Germline V gene lookup returns CDR1 SGHRS and CDR2 YFSETQ. The CDR3 contains 15 residues. The ends lost 4 bases at V and 10 bases at J; junction bases unmatched: 10. The CDR3 region has the DNA TGCGCCAGCAGCCTCGGACAGGGTCCTGGGTCACCCCTCCACTTT. Its protein product is CASSLGQGPGSPLHF.

This chain uses TRBV7-9 with TRBJ2-7, with 9 nucleotides matching TRBD2. The germline CDR1 and CDR2 sequences are SEHNR and FQNEAQ (reference sequence). V dropped 0 bases and J dropped 7; count of bases not matched to a gene: 7. The CDR3 is made up of 15 amino acids. This CDR3 is CASSLALAGPGEQYV. As DNA, the CDR3 is TGTGCCAGCAGCTTAGCTCTAGCGGGGCCGGGGGAGCAGTACGTC.

A remark on this clone: This could be a read error, since a much larger clone is one nucleotide away. V is TRBV2 and J is TRBJ2-5; D is perhaps TRBD1 (6 bases). This CDR3 region has 14 residues. Germline V gene sequence: CDR1 SNHLY, CDR2 FYNNEI. The CDR3 loop reads CAGSEDRTQETQYF. The CDR3 bases are TGTGCCGGCAGTGAAGACAGGACACAAGAGACCCAGTACTTC.